This T cell receptor (beta chain) derives from a study of cytomegalovirus exposure and HLA in healthy donors. Produced via immunoSEQ multiplex PCR; TCRdb's table is partial and in-frame only. The sample shows under 250,000 clones, more than 75% of them seen only once. V lost 5 bases, J lost 1 base, and 11 bases lay in between. Germline V gene sequence: CDR1 MNHEY, CDR2 SMNVEV (reference sequence). The CDR3 has 14 residues. To note about this clone: The antigen is undetermined.

Study-wide results and limits: The TCR clusters that emerged in the first cohort tended, a later analysis found, to co-occur in the 95 to 150 validation repertoires. Cytomegalovirus status was reportedly diagnosed by the classifier with high specificity and sensitivity.

Sequencing was carried out using PBMCs. This sequence was found in a woman between 18 and 29 years old in good health and CMV-seropositive. This chain joins TRBV27 and TRBJ1-1; a possible D gene is TRBD1 (5 bases). The CDR3 DNA reads TGTGCCAGCAGTAGACGGGGGACGAACACTGAAGCTTTCTTT. The encoded protein is CASSRRGTNTEAFF.